The entry below describes one TCR beta chain. The sample is drawn from a study of blood T cell repertoires in COVID-19. Turning to the study itself: Sources were T cells, B-cell-depleted T cells, or PBMCs; the material itself was cDNA or gDNA.

Methods used by the authors: Amplification with reference gene primers provided the estimates of nucleated cell counts. Using immunoSEQ multiplex PCR, the repertoire was profiled, and TCRdb retains in-frame clones only, with some absent. V and J calls plus clone size are reproduced from that table; the DNA served to infer D and trimming. The sample contains roughly 500,000 clones, roughly 87% of which appear only once. The CDR3 covers 14 residues. Germline V gene sequence: CDR1 MNHNY, CDR2 SVGAGI (reference sequence). V shed 6 bases and J shed 2 bases, with 11 bases lying between them. The Seattle patients joined while their infection was active and were tracked longitudinally afterward.

The sequence was obtained from a man aged 18 to 35 with COVID-19, enrolled during active disease. The sequenced sample consisted of peripheral blood. The chain joins TRBV6-6 to TRBJ2-1, with D perhaps matching TRBD1 (6 bases). The CDR3 DNA is TGTGCCAGCAGCGATGGGGGCGCCTACAATGAGCAGTTCTTC. This encodes CASSDGGAYNEQFF.